Following are 15 T cell receptor beta chains from one sample sequenced in a study of shared clonotypes between healthy human individuals. The table came from immunoSEQ multiplex PCR; TCRdb's copy has only in-frame clones and leaves some out. There are about 2,500,000 clones in the sample; around 90% occur only once, and around 0.15% lies in the top ten. Sequencing used naive CD4+ T cells sorted from blood. The subset: CD45RA+ positively selected. The receptors originated from a man between 18 and 35 years old in good health.

Note on this clone: Additional DNA sequences in this sample encode the identical CDR3. The gene calls are TRBV10-1 and TRBJ2-3; no definite D call. Germline CDR1 reads WNHNN; CDR2 reads SYGVQD (reference sequence). There are 11 residues in the CDR3. Trimming stripped 2 bases from V and 6 bases from J, with 3 bases between. CDR3 protein: CASSELDTQYF. Here the CDR3 DNA reads TGCGCCAGCAGTGAGCTGGATACGCAGTATTTT.

The chain couples TRBV15 to TRBJ1-2; D is perhaps TRBD1 (6 bases). CDR1 is LNHNV, CDR2 YYDKDF, per germline (reference sequence). V was trimmed by 5 bases and J by 6 bases, leaving 16 bases between them. CDR3 length equals 14 residues. CDR3 region: CATSPPRQENGYTF. DNA for the CDR3: TGTGCCACCAGCCCCCCGAGACAGGAAAATGGCTACACCTTC.

This CDR3 is CATRDRRTGELFF. DNA of the CDR3: TGTGCCACCAGGGACCGGCGCACCGGGGAGCTGTTTTTT. V and J are TRBV6-5 and TRBJ2-2; tentatively, D is TRBD1 or TRBD2 (5 bases each). Germline values: CDR1 MNHEY, CDR2 SVGAGI. V shed 10 bases and J shed 4 bases, with 13 bases lying between them. The CDR3 is made up of 13 amino acids.

J is TRBJ2-7 and V is TRBV7-2, with D perhaps TRBD1 or TRBD2 (6 bases each). V was clipped by 5 bases and J by 7 bases, with 18 bases between them. The germline V gene has CDR1 SGHTA and CDR2 FQGNSA. CDR3 length equals 14 residues. DNA for the CDR3: TGTGCCAGCAGCGCAAGGACAGCGGCGGGAGAGCAGTACTTC. Translation: CASSARTAAGEQYF.

The chain joins TRBV27 to TRBJ1-4; maybe TRBD1 (6 bases). The CDR3 loop spans 14 amino acids. Per the germline V gene, CDR1 is MNHEY and CDR2 is SMNVEV (reference sequence). The ends were cut back, 5 bases at V and 7 bases at J, with 14 bases in the middle. CDR3 region: CASSPNGGREKLFF. The CDR3 nucleotides are TGTGCCAGCAGTCCAAACGGGGGGCGTGAAAAACTGTTTTTT.

The J gene is TRBJ1-1, the V gene TRBV10-2; 11 bases match TRBD1. V trimming: 6 bases; J trimming: 4 bases; junction bases outside the gene matches: 4. The CDR3 extends over 14 amino acids. Germline CDR1 and CDR2: WSHSY and SAAADI. The CDR3 region is CASSGQGAITEAFF. The CDR3 region has the DNA TGCGCCAGCAGCGGACAGGGGGCGATCACTGAAGCTTTCTTT.

The CDR3: CASSRDRASSYEQYF. DNA for the CDR3: TGTGCCAGCAGCCGGGACAGGGCAAGCTCCTACGAGCAGTACTTC. The V and J genes are TRBV7-8 and TRBJ2-7; 9 nucleotides line up with TRBD1. V shed 5 bases and J 0 bases; nucleotides not matched to a gene: 5. Germline V gives CDR1 SGHVS, CDR2 FQNEAQ. There are 15 residues in the CDR3.

The chain employs TRBV7-9 and TRBJ1-6; D possibly corresponds to TRBD1 (5 bases). The germline V and J ends were trimmed by 1 base and 0 bases, with 16 bases remaining between them. Germline CDR1 is SEHNR and CDR2 is FQNEAQ (reference sequence). The CDR3 totals 19 residues. The CDR3 DNA is TGTGCCAGCAGCTTAGAACGTCTTGGGGGAAGCTCCTATAATTCACCCCTCCACTTT. Translation: CASSLERLGGSSYNSPLHF. The whole variable domain, remainder taken from reference TRBV7-9 and TRBJ1-6, is DTGVSQNPRHKITKRGQNVTFRCDPISEHNRLYWYRQTLGQGPEFLTYFQNEAQLEKSRLLSDRFSAERPKGSFSTLEIQRTEQGDSAMYLCASSLERLGGSSYNSPLHFGNGTRLTVT.

The V and J genes are TRBV12-5 and TRBJ1-2; TRBD1 might be the D (6 bases). The CDR3 has 16 amino acids. The V end was cut by 0 bases, the J end by 5 bases, with 16 bases between. Germline-derived CDR1 and CDR2 are LGHNT and FRNRAP. CDR3 in DNA: TGTGCTAGTGGTTTGGTACGGGGGCAGGGTTCGTATGGCTACACCTTC. Its protein product is CASGLVRGQGSYGYTF. The entire variable domain, with the rest obtained from reference TRBV12-5 and TRBJ1-2, is as follows: DARVTQTPRHKVTEMGQEVTMRCQPILGHNTVFWYRQTMMQGLELLAYFRNRAPLDDSGMPKDRFSAEMPDATLATLKIQPSEPRDSAVYFCASGLVRGQGSYGYTFGSGTRLTVV.

Only one count was recorded for this clone. The chain couples TRBV5-1 to TRBJ2-1; TRBD1 is a possible D gene (6 bases). Trimming removed 2 bases from V and 5 bases from J, with 17 bases in between. The V gene's germline CDR1 is SGHRS and CDR2 YFSETQ. This CDR3 is 16 amino acids long. DNA for the CDR3: TGCGCCAGCAGCTTAGGTTGGGCAGGGGAAAACAATGAGCAGTTCTTC. Translating it yields CASSLGWAGENNEQFF.

The chain carries TRBV9 and TRBJ2-2; D not resolved. This CDR3 has 14 amino acids. Germline values: CDR1 SGDLS, CDR2 YYNGEE. The V and J ends lost 0 bases and 6 bases respectively, with 9 bases between them. For the CDR3, the DNA is TGTGCCAGCAGCGTAGACTTGTCGTCCGGGGAGCTGTTTTTT. Amino acid sequence: CASSVDLSSGELFF.

The chain joins TRBV5-4 to TRBJ1-1; 10 bases are a match to TRBD1. J gave up 6 bases and V 4 bases, and 6 bases lay outside the gene matches. The CDR3 extends over 14 amino acids. Germline-derived CDR1 and CDR2 are SGHNT and YYREEE (reference sequence). The CDR3 loop is CASSADRGRAEAFF. The CDR3 DNA sequence: TGTGCCAGCAGCGCAGACAGGGGGCGCGCTGAAGCTTTCTTT. The full variable domain, rest sourced from reference TRBV5-4 and TRBJ1-1, is ETGVTQSPTHLIKTRGQQVTLRCSSQSGHNTVSWYQQALGQGPQFIFQYYREEENGRGNFPPRFSGLQFPNYSSELNVNALELDDSALYLCASSADRGRAEAFFGQGTRLTVV.

The chain uses TRBV7-2 and TRBJ2-5, with 13 bases fitting TRBD2. The V segment lost 6 bases and the J segment 0 bases; nucleotides outside the gene matches: 4. The germline CDR1 and CDR2 sequences are SGHTA and FQGNSA. CDR3 length equals 16 residues. The CDR3 spells CASRPTSGGNQETQYF. DNA for the CDR3: TGTGCCAGCAGGCCGACTAGCGGGGGGAACCAAGAGACCCAGTACTTC. The full variable domain, with the rest looked up from reference TRBV7-2 and TRBJ2-5, is GAGVSQSPSNKVTEKGKDVELRCDPISGHTALYWYRQSLGQGLEFLIYFQGNSAPDKSGLPSDRFSAERTGGSVSTLTIQRTQQEDSAVYLCASRPTSGGNQETQYFGPGTRLLVL.

A note on this clone: The sample holds other DNA sequences that translate to the same CDR3. The chain combines TRBV5-1 with TRBJ2-1; D unresolved. Germline V gene sequence: CDR1 SGHRS, CDR2 YFSETQ. Trimming cost V 2 bases and J 8 bases, with 8 bases left between them. The CDR3 is 12 amino acids. For the CDR3, the DNA is TGCGCCAGCAGCTTCCCTGGGGATGAGCAGTTCTTC. Its translation: CASSFPGDEQFF.

V gene TRBV4-1 combines with J gene TRBJ2-7; 12 nucleotides align to TRBD1. The CDR3 sequence is 15 residues long. V gave up 4 bases and J gave up 2 bases; unmatched junction bases: 3. Germline V gene sequence: CDR1 MGHRA, CDR2 YSYEKL. The DNA for the CDR3 is TGCGCCAGCAGCCCCCGGGACAGGGGGCCCTACGAGCAGTACTTC. Its translation is CASSPRDRGPYEQYF.